This TCR beta chain comes out of a study of blood T cell repertoires in COVID-19. Study in general: Both acute and convalescent COVID-19 samples were obtained from the United States, Italy and Spain.

The CDR3 runs to 14 residues. Germline CDR1 is MDHEN and CDR2 is SYDVKM. V lost 2 bases to trimming and J lost 4 bases; unmatched junction nucleotides: 4. In the authors' methods: From reference gene primer amplification, estimates of nucleated cell counts were derived. Profiling relied on immunoSEQ multiplex PCR, and the TCRdb table lists in-frame clones only, not all of them. Clone size and V and J calls were adopted from that table, with D and trimming inferred from the DNA. The sample lists around 270,000 clones; around 80% were seen once. The sequence came from a man aged 55-75 years with acute or convalescent COVID-19. The genes are TRBV28 and TRBJ2-7; TRBD1 matches 8 bases. Sequences were obtained from peripheral blood. The CDR3 sequence: CASSLAGQVYEQYF. In nucleotides, the CDR3 is TGTGCCAGCAGTTTAGCGGGACAGGTTTACGAGCAGTACTTC.